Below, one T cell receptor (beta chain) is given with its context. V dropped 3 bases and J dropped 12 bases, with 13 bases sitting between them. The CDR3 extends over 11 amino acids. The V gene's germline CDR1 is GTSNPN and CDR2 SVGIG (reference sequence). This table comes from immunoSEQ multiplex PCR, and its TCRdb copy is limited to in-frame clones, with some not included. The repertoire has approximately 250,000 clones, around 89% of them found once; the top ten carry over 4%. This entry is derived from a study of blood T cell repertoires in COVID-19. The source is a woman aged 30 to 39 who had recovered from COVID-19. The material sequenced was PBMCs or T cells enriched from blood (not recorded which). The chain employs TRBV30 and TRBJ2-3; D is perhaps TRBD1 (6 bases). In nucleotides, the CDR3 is TGTGCCTGGAGATTGGGCAGGGGACAGTATTTT. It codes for CAWRLGRGQYF.